This entry lists 9 T cell receptor beta chains sequenced from one sample in a study of blood T cell repertoires in COVID-19. Produced via immunoSEQ multiplex PCR; TCRdb's table is partial and in-frame only. The sample gives more than 50,000 clones, 90% of which show up once; around 13% is in the top ten. What was sequenced was peripheral blood. Receptors originate from a man aged 55 to 70 with active COVID-19.

The chain has TRBV2 and TRBJ1-1, with no clear D. The CDR3 is 10 residues long. The ends were cut back, 7 bases at V and 8 bases at J, with 8 bases in the middle. From germline, CDR1 is SNHLY and CDR2 FYNNEI. CDR3 sequence: CASMIEEAFF. CDR3 nucleotide sequence: TGTGCCAGCATGATAGAGGAAGCTTTCTTT.

The gene calls are TRBV19 and TRBJ2-5; 7 positions agree with TRBD1. The CDR3 has 15 residues. Trimming removed 5 bases from V and 1 base from J; junction bases left unmatched: 7. The V gene's germline CDR1 is LNHDA and CDR2 SQIVND (reference sequence). CDR3 region: CASSSGRGFQETQYF. The CDR3, as DNA: TGTGCCAGTAGTTCCGGCAGGGGGTTCCAAGAGACCCAGTACTTC. The variable domain in full, with the rest retrieved from reference TRBV19 and TRBJ2-5, is DGGITQSPKYLFRKEGQNVTLSCEQNLNHDAMYWYRQDPGQGLRLIYYSQIVNDFQKGDIAEGYSVSREKKESFPLTVTSAQKNPTAFYLCASSSGRGFQETQYFGPGTRLLVL.

Only one count was recorded for this clone. This chain joins TRBV6-5 and TRBJ2-7, with 7 bases identical to TRBD2. Per the germline V gene, CDR1 is MNHEY and CDR2 is SVGAGI. V dropped 4 bases and J dropped 3; count of bases not matched to a gene: 9. This CDR3 spans 15 amino acids. The CDR3 DNA reads TGTGCCAGCAGTTTCACCGGGACTAAGATCTACGAGCAGTACTTC. This translates into CASSFTGTKIYEQYF.

This rearrangement joins TRBV7-2 to TRBJ2-5, with 10 bases that match TRBD1. This CDR3 comprises 15 residues. Germline V gene lookup returns CDR1 SGHTA and CDR2 FQGNSA. V lost 4 bases to trimming and J lost 2 bases; unmatched junction nucleotides: 4. CDR3 region: CASSSLGQGQETQYF. CDR3 sequence (DNA): TGTGCCAGCAGCTCCCTGGGACAGGGGCAAGAGACCCAGTACTTC.

The chain couples TRBV30 to TRBJ2-7, with 10 bases matching TRBD2. The V gene end was trimmed by 2 bases and the J gene end by 0 bases; junction bases not matched to a gene: 7. Germline CDR1 GTSNPN, CDR2 SVGIG (reference sequence). The CDR3 consists of 16 residues. The CDR3 reads CAWSSRTSGFSYEQYF. CDR3 DNA sequence: TGTGCCTGGAGTTCCAGGACTAGCGGATTCTCCTACGAGCAGTACTTC.

This clone occurred once. The chain links TRBV3-1 (or the pseudogene TRBV3-2) to TRBJ2-1, with 12 bases that match TRBD2. Losses at the gene ends were 4 bases for V and 2 bases for J; bases not matched to a gene: 9. The CDR3 runs to 18 residues. The germline V gene encodes CDR1 LGHDT and CDR2 YNNKEL (reference sequence). The chain's CDR3 is CASSRGLAGTGAYNEQFF. CDR3 DNA sequence: TGTGCCAGCAGCCGGGGACTAGCGGGTACGGGCGCCTACAATGAGCAGTTCTTC.

The chain uses TRBV4-2 and TRBJ1-3; tentative D call: TRBD1 (6 bases). Germline V gene sequence: CDR1 LGHNA, CDR2 YNFKEQ. V gave up 0 bases and J gave up 5 bases, with 11 bases separating them. The CDR3 spans 15 residues. CDR3 coding DNA: TGTGCCAGCAGCCAAGAAGGGGGGGATCGAAACACCATATATTTT. Protein product: CASSQEGGDRNTIYF.

The chain recombines TRBV15 with TRBJ2-7; D is unresolved. Germline CDR1 is LNHNV and CDR2 is YYDKDF (reference sequence). The CDR3 sequence is 13 residues long. V was trimmed by 0 bases and J by 5 bases, leaving 8 bases between them. The CDR3 nucleotides are TGTGCCACCAGCAGAGACAGGATCCACGAGCAGTACTTC. It encodes CATSRDRIHEQYF.

V gene TRBV3-1 (or the pseudogene TRBV3-2) combines with J gene TRBJ2-7, with a weak D call TRBD2 (5 bases). The CDR3 is 16 amino acids. Trimming removed 2 bases at V and 5 bases at J, with 19 bases between. The V gene's germline CDR1 is LGHDT and CDR2 YNNKEL (reference sequence). The CDR3 here is CASSQSGWQVRDEQYF. CDR3 DNA: TGTGCCAGCAGCCAAAGCGGCTGGCAGGTAAGGGACGAGCAGTACTTC.